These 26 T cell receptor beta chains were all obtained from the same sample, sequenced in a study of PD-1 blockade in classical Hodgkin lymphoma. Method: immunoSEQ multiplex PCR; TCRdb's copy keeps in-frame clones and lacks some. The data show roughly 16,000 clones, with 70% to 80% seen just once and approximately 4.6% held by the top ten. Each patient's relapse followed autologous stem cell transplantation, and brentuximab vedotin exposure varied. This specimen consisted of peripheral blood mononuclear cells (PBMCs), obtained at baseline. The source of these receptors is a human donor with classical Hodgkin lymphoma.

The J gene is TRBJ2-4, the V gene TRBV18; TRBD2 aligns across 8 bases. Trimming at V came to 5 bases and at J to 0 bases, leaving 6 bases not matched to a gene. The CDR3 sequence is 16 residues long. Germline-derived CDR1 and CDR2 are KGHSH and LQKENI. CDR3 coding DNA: TGTGCCAGCTCAGGCCCCGGGGGGGCAGCCAAAAACATTCAGTACTTC. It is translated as CASSGPGGAAKNIQYF.

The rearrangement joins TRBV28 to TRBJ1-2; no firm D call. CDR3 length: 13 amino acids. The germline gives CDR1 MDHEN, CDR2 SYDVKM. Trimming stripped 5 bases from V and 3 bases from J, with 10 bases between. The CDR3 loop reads CASSVLKDYGYTF. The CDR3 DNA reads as TGTGCCAGCAGTGTCCTAAAGGACTATGGCTACACCTTC.

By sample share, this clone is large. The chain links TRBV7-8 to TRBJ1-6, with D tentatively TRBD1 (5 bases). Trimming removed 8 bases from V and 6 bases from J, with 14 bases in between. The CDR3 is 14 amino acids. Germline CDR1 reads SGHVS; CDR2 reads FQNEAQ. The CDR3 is CASSSGDLNSPLHF. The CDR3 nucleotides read TGTGCCAGCTCTTCCGGGGACCTTAATTCACCCCTCCACTTT.

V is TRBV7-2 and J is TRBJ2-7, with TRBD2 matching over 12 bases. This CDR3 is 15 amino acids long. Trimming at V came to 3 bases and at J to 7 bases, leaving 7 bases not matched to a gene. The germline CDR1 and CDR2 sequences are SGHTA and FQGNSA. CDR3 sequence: CASSFQASGRGEQYF. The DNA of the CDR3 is TGTGCCAGCAGCTTCCAGGCTAGCGGGAGGGGTGAGCAGTACTTC.

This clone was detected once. CDR3 in amino acids: CASSPDRGRDTQYF. CDR3 nucleotide sequence: TGCGCCAGCAGCCCCGACAGGGGGCGAGATACGCAGTATTTT. The rearrangement uses TRBV5-1 and TRBJ2-3, with 10 bases aligning to TRBD1. V lost 4 bases and J lost 5; bases outside the gene matches: 4. The germline gives CDR1 SGHRS, CDR2 YFSETQ. The CDR3 consists of 14 residues.

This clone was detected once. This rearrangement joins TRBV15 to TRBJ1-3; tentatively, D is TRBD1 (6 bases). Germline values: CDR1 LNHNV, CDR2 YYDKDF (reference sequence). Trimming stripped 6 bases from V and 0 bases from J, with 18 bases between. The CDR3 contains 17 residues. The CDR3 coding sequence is TGTGCCACCAGGGGATCCGGACAGACGAGCTCTGGAAACACCATATATTTT. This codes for CATRGSGQTSSGNTIYF.

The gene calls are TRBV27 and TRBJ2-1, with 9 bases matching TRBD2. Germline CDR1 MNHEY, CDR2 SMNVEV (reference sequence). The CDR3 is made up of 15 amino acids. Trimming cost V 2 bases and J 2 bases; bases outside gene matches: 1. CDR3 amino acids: CASSLIAGAYNEQFF. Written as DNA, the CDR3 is TGTGCCAGCAGTTTAATAGCGGGAGCCTACAATGAGCAGTTCTTC.

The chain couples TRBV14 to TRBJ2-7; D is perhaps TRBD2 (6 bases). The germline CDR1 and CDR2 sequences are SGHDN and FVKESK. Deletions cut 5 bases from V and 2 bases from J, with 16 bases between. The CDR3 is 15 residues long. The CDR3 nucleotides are TGTGCCAGCAGCTCCCGGGACTTCCCGCCCTACGAGCAGTACTTC. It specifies CASSSRDFPPYEQYF.

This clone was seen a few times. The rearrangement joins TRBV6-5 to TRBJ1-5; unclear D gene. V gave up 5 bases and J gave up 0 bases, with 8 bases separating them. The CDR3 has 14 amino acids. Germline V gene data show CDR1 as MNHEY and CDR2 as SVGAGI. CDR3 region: CASSQINSNQPQHF. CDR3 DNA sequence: TGTGCCAGCAGTCAAATTAATAGCAATCAGCCCCAGCATTTT.

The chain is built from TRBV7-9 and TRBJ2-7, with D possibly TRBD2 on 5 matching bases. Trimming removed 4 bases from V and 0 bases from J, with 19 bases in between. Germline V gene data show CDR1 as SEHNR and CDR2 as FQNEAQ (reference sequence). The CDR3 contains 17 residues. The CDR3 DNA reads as TGTGCCAGCAGCTCCGAGGGCGGGTGGTCGGGCTCCTACGAGCAGTACTTC. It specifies CASSSEGGWSGSYEQYF.

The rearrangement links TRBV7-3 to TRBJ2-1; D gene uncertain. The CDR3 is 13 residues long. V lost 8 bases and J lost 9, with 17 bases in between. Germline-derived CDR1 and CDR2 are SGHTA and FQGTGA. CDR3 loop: CASGVGSGGEQFF. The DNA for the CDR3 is TGTGCCAGCGGGGTTGGGTCGGGTGGTGAGCAGTTCTTC. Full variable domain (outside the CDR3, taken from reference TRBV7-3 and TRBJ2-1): GAGVSQTPSNKVTEKGKYVELRCDPISGHTALYWYRQSLGQGPEFLIYFQGTGAADDSGLPNDRFFAVRPEGSVSTLKIQRTERGDSAVYLCASGVGSGGEQFFGPGTRLTVL.

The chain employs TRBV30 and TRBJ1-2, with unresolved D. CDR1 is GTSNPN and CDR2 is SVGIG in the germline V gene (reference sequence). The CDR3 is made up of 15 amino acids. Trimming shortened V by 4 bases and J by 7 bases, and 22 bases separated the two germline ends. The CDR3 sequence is CAWNRGKGQFGGYTF. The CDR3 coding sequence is TGTGCCTGGAATCGGGGAAAAGGGCAGTTCGGTGGCTACACCTTC.

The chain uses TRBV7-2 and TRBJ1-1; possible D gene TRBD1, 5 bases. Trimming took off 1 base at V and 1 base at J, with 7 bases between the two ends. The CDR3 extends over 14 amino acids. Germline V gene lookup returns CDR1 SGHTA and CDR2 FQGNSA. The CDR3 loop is CASSLGGKNTEAFF. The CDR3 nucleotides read TGTGCCAGCAGCTTAGGGGGGAAGAACACTGAAGCTTTCTTT.

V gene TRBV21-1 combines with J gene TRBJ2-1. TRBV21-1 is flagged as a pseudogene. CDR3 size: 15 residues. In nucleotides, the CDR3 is TGTGCCAGCAGCAAAGCCCAGCCTCCCTACAATGAGCAGTTCTTC. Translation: CASSKAQPPYNEQFF.

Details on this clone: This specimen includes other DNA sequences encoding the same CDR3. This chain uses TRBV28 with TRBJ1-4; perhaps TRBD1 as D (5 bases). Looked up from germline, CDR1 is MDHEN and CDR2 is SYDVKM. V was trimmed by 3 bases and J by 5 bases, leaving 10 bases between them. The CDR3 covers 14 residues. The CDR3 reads CASSLGPLNEKLFF. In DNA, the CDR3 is TGTGCCAGCAGTTTGGGGCCCCTGAATGAAAAACTGTTTTTT.

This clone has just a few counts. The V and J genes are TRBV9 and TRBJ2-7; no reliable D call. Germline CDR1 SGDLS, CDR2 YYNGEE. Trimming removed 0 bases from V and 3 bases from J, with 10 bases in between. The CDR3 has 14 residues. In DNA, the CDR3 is TGTGCCAGCAGCGTAGACTGGGGAAACTACGAGCAGTACTTC. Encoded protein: CASSVDWGNYEQYF. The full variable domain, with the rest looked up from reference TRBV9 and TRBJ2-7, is DSGVTQTPKHLITATGQRVTLRCSPRSGDLSVYWYQQSLDQGLQFLIQYYNGEERAKGNILERFSAQQFPDLHSELNLSSLELGDSALYFCASSVDWGNYEQYFGPGTRLTVT.

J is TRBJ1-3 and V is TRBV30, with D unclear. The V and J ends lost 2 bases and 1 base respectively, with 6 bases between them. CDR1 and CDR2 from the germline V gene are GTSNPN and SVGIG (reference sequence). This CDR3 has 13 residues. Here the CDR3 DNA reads TGTGCCTGGAGTATAGGGTCTGGAAACACCATATATTTT. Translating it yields CAWSIGSGNTIYF.

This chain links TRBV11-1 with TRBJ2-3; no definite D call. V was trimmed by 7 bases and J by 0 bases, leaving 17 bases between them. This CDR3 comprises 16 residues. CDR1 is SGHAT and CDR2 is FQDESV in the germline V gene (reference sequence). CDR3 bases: TGTGCCAGCACCCCCTTAGGGCGCCTTAGCACAGATACGCAGTATTTT. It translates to CASTPLGRLSTDTQYF.

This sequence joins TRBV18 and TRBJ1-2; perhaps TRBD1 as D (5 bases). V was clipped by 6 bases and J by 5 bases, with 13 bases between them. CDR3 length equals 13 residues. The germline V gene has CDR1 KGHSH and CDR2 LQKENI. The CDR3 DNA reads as TGTGCCAGCTCCCCAAGTGAGGGGTATGGCTACACCTTC. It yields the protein CASSPSEGYGYTF.

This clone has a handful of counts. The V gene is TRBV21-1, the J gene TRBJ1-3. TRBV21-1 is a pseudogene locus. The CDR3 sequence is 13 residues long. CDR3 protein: CASNILLANTIYF. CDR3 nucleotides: TGTGCCAGCAACATACTGCTTGCAAACACCATATATTTT.

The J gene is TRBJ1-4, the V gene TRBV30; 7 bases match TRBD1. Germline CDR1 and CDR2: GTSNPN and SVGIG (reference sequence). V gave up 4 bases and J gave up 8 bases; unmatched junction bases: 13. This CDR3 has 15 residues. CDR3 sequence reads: CAWKEGGSSREKLFF. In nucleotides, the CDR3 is TGTGCCTGGAAAGAAGGGGGCAGTAGTAGAGAAAAACTGTTTTTT.

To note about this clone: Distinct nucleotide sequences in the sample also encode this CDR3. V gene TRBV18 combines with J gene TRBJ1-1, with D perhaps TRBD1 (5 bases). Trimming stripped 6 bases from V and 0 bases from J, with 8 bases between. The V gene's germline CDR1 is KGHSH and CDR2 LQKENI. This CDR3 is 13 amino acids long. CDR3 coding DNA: TGTGCCAGCTCCCGGGACCTGAACACTGAAGCTTTCTTT. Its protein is CASSRDLNTEAFF.

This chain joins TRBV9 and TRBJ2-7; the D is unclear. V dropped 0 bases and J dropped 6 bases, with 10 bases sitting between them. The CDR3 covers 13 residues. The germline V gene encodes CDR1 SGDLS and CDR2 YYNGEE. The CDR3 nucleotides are TGTGCCAGCAGCGTAGATGGCCGCTCCGAGCAGTACTTC. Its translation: CASSVDGRSEQYF.

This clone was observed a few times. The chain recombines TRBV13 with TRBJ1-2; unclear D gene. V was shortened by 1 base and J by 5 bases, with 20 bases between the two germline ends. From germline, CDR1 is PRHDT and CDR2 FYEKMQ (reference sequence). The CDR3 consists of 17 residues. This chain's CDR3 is CASSLVMGSSAQYGYTF. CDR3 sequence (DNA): TGTGCCAGCAGCTTAGTGATGGGATCTTCCGCCCAATATGGCTACACCTTC.

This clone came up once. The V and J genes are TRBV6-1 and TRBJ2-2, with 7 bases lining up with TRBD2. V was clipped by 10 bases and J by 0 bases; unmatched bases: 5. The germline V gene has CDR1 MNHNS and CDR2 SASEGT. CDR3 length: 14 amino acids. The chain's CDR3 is CAIMGLTNTGELFF. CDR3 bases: TGTGCCATCATGGGACTAACGAACACCGGGGAGCTGTTTTTT.

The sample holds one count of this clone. The CDR3 DNA sequence: TGTGCCAGCAGCCCCGGACAGGCCGACGAGCAGTACTTC. It specifies CASSPGQADEQYF. The V call is TRBV5-6, the J call TRBJ2-7, with TRBD1 identical over 7 bases. With V trimmed by 4 bases and J by 5 bases, 6 bases remained unmatched. Germline V gene lookup returns CDR1 SGHDT and CDR2 YYEEEE. The CDR3 consists of 13 residues.